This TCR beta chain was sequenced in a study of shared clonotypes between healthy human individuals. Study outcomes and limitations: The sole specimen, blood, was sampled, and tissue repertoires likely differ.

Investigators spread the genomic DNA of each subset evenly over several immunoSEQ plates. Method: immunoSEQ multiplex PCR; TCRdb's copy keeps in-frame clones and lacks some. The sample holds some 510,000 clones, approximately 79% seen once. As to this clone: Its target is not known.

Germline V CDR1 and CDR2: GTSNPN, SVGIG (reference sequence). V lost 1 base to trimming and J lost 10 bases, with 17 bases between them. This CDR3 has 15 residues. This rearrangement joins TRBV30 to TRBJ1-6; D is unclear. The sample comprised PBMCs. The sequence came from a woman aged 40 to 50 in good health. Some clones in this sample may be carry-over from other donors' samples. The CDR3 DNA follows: TGTGCCTGGAGTGGACCCGAAAACTTTGTCTCACCCCTCCACTTT. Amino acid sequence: CAWSGPENFVSPLHF.